This TCR beta chain originates from a study of blood T cells in healthy people across ages (dated by TCRdb to about 2015). For the study in its entirety: In model experiments, template switching captured roughly one uniquely barcoded TCR beta cDNA molecule for every two T cells. The study measured age-related changes in TCR beta repertoire diversity using deep sequencing normalized with unique cDNA molecular identifiers. Four age groups were formed from the donors: young (average about 15 years), middle-aged (approximately 40), aged (62) and long-lived (about 75). Donors of different ages were randomly distributed across sequencing lanes to avoid experimental bias. Two additional independent replicas of 1 million unique cDNA reads from the same blood draw were analyzed for two donors (one aged 18 to 29 and one aged 80 or older). The research as a whole found: Because profiling used bulk unsorted PBMCs, naive and antigen-experienced compartments could not be compared conclusively. The long-lived group showed more naive CD4+ T cells, fewer expanded clones and increased TCR diversity than the aged group, suggesting age selection. Because donor CMV infection status was unknown, age-related changes in expanded clonotypes were potentially confounded. The percentage of naive T cells measured by flow cytometry correlated strongly with observed TCR beta diversity. As age increased, observed TCR beta diversity per million T cells dropped in a roughly linear way, and a significant reduction was already evident by age around 41. Estimates of total diversity based on one million sequenced T cells were regarded as lower bounds and as underestimates.

On this clonotype: Its antigen remains undetermined. No base qualities exist here, and no much larger clone lies one base off it.

To prepare the library, 5' RACE was applied. Sequenced on an Illumina HiSeq 2500. A second PCR of roughly 7 to 12 cycles was run with a J-beta primer mix and a sample-barcoded 5' primer. A template-switch 5' adaptor carrying 12 random nucleotides introduced a unique molecular identifier onto each TCR beta cDNA molecule. Each sample yielded at least 3 million CDR3-containing paired-end reads. The Mint cDNA synthesis kit, primed by a TRBC-specific oligonucleotide, was used to synthesize first-strand cDNA from all RNA. Following uracil-DNA glycosylase treatment, all cDNA underwent a first 18-cycle PCR with the universal primers M1SS and BC2_uni_R. As for the authors' bioinformatics: Normalization of each sample was performed by random selection of 1 million high-quality reads, each carrying a distinct molecular identifier. Instead of being binned into consensus sequences, reads with shared molecular identifiers were discarded. MiTCR, with a Q25 quality threshold and the strictest error-elimination algorithm, was used for CDR3 identification, clonotype clustering and error correction. Lower-bound total TCR beta diversity was estimated with a nonparametric unseen species model using Euler transformation. TCRdb handled the public reads itself, with Q25 trimming in fastp and clone calling in MiXCR, and kept productive beta chains. One record per CDR3 amino acid sequence lists the most common genes and DNA. The V and J calls shown here were made by TCRdb, not taken from the authors' results. The sample contains some 690,000 distinct CDR3 sequences, approximately 21% of them found a single time. The biggest ten clones account for around 21% of the sample.

Systemically healthy Caucasian individuals from Russia, some 40 in total and aged about 6 to 100 years, were included as donors. About 9.1 milliliters of peripheral blood were collected from each donor into EDTA-treated Vacutainer tubes. Ficoll-Paque density-gradient centrifugation was used to isolate PBMCs, with at least 6.5 million per sample. Total RNA was extracted from PBMCs with Trizol reagent, with at least 6 micrograms obtained per sample. The percentages of naive CD45RAhigh/CD27high T cells were determined by flow cytometry on a PBMC aliquot from every donor. CDR1 and CDR2 are read off the germline V gene (reference sequence) as DFQATT and SNEGSKA. The CDR3 runs 9 residues from the cysteine to the phenylalanine. The CDR3 DNA has 27 bases and is translated from base 1.

The TCR sequence derives from a man aged 65-85 years in good health. The sequence is built from TRBV20-1 and TRBJ2-1, with no confidently assigned D gene. The end of the DNA is better explained by TRBJ2-7, so the J call may be wrong. Sequencing was carried out using blood. The CDR3 amino acid sequence is: CSAGYEQYF. The DNA sequence follows: TGCAGTGCTGGCTACGAGCAGTACTTC.